The next 8 T cell receptor beta chains were all read from a single sample in a study of HIV-infected patients and healthy controls. The repertoire came from unfractionated whole blood and reflected all unsorted peripheral T cells. cDNA was made from about 480 ng RNA using alpha and beta constant primers. Separate chain-specific third strand synthesis with multiplexing indices produced the alpha and beta libraries. One entry per CDR3 protein results from TCRdb running MiXCR on the 5' RACE reads. This table holds about 15,000 distinct CDR3 sequences, around 7.7% found once. The sample comprised blood. These receptors were taken from an adult in good health.

This clonotype was counted many times. The chain combines TRBV6-6 with TRBJ1-3; D possibly corresponds to TRBD1 (5 bases). The CDR3 contains 12 residues. Germline V gene data show CDR1 as MNHNY and CDR2 as SVGAGI (reference sequence). V lost 5 bases, J lost 7 bases, and 9 bases lay in between. Here the CDR3 DNA reads TGTGCCAGCAGTCCGGGGCAGAACACCATATATTTT. Amino acids: CASSPGQNTIYF.

There are many counts of this clonotype. The chain employs TRBV2 and TRBJ2-3; D gene unclear. In germline, CDR1 is SNHLY, CDR2 FYNNEI. Trimming left V 3 bases short and J 3 bases short, with 10 bases between. This CDR3 spans 14 amino acids. The CDR3 sequence is CASSDYGLTDTQYF. The CDR3 nucleotides are TGTGCCAGCAGTGACTACGGGCTAACAGATACGCAGTATTTT.

The table lists this clonotype with many counts. The chain joins TRBV5-6 to TRBJ2-2; tentative D call: TRBD2 (5 bases). Between the trimmed V and J ends, which lost 5 bases and 2 bases, there was a span of 16 bases. Germline CDR1 reads SGHDT; CDR2 reads YYEEEE. There are 16 residues in the CDR3. CDR3 nucleotides: TGTGCCAGCAGTTCCCCGGGGTGGTACAACACCGGGGAGCTGTTTTTT. It yields the protein CASSSPGWYNTGELFF.

This clonotype counts as medium-sized (0.01 to 0.1%). The V and J genes are TRBV4-1 and TRBJ2-5, with D uncertain. The V gene's germline CDR1 is MGHRA and CDR2 YSYEKL. The CDR3 length is 13 residues. The ends were cut back, 0 bases at V and 2 bases at J, with 4 bases in the middle. DNA of the CDR3: TGCGCCAGCAGCCAAGATGAACAAGAGACCCAGTACTTC. It translates to CASSQDEQETQYF.

This clonotype came up many times. The rearrangement uses TRBV20-1 and TRBJ2-1, with a tentative D call TRBD2 (6 bases). Trimming removed 5 bases at V and 2 bases at J, with 19 bases between. Germline lookup yields CDR1 DFQATT and CDR2 SNEGSKA (reference sequence). The CDR3 runs to 16 residues. The DNA of the CDR3 is TGCAGTGCTTTTCCCGGTGGTAGCGGCCCCTACAATGAGCAGTTCTTC. It yields the protein CSAFPGGSGPYNEQFF.

This clonotype is labeled medium-sized. The chain uses TRBV25-1 and TRBJ1-1; D remains unclear. V was clipped by 4 bases and J by 8 bases, with 17 bases between them. CDR1 and CDR2 from the germline V gene are MGHDK and SYGVNS. The CDR3 totals 14 residues. CDR3 nucleotides: TGTGCCAGCAGTGGTCCCCAGGTGGCCGGGGAAGCTTTCTTT. This gives the protein CASSGPQVAGEAFF.

V is TRBV5-4 and J is TRBJ2-3, with 8 bases fitting TRBD1. Germline CDR1 and CDR2: SGHNT and YYREEE (reference sequence). The junction had 11 bases not matched to a gene; V was cut back by 6 bases and J by 5 bases. This CDR3 is 15 amino acids long. The CDR3 is CASTLRDRRQDTQYF. CDR3 sequence (DNA): TGTGCCAGCACCCTCCGGGACAGGAGACAAGATACGCAGTATTTT.

This clonotype was recorded many times. The CDR3 protein is CASSQDGTSGADTQYF. The DNA for the CDR3 is TGTGCCAGCAGCCAAGACGGGACTAGCGGGGCAGATACGCAGTATTTT. V and J are TRBV4-2 and TRBJ2-3, with TRBD2 matching over 13 bases. Trimming removed 0 bases from V and 4 bases from J; junction bases left unmatched: 1. This CDR3 is built from 16 residues. Germline lookup yields CDR1 LGHNA and CDR2 YNFKEQ.